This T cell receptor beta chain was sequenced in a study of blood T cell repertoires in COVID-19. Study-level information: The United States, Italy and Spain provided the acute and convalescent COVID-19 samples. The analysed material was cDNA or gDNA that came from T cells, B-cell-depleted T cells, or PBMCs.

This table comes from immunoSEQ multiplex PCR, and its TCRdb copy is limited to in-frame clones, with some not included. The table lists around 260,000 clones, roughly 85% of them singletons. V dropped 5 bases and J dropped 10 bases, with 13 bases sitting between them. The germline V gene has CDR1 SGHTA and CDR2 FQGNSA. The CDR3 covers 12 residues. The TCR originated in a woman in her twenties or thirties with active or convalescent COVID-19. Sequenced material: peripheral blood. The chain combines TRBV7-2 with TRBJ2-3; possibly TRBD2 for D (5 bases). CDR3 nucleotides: TGTGCCAGCAGCCCCCGCGGGTTCTCGCAGTATTTT. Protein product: CASSPRGFSQYF.